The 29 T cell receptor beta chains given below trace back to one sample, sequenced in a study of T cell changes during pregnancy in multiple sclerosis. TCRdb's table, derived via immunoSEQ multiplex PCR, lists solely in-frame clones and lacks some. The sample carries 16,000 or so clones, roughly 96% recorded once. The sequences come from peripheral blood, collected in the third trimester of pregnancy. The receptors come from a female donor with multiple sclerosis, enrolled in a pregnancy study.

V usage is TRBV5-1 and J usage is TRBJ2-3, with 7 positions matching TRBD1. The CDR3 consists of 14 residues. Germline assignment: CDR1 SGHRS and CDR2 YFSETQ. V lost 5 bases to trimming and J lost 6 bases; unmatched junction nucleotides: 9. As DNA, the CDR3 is TGCGCCAGCAGTCGAGGACAGGCCGGGGATACGCAGTATTTT. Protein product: CASSRGQAGDTQYF.

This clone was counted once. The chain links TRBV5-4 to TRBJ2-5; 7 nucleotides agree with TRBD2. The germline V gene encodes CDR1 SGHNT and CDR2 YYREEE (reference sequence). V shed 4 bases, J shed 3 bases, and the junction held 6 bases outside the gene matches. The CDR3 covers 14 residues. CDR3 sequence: CASSPTLAKETQYF. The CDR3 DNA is TGTGCCAGCAGCCCAACACTAGCGAAAGAGACCCAGTACTTC.

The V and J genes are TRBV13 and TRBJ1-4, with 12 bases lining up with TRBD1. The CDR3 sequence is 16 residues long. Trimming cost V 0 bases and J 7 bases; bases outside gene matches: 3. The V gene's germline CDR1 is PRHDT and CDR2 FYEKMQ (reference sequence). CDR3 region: CASSLGGTGGTEKLFF. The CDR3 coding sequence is TGTGCCAGCAGCTTAGGAGGGACAGGGGGCACTGAAAAACTGTTTTTT.

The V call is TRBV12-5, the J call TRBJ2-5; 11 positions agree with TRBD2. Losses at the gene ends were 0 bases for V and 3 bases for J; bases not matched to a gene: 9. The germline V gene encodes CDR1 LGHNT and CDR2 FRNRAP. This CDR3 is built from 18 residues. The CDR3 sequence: CASGLVPALLAGEETQYF. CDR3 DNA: TGTGCTAGTGGTTTGGTGCCCGCCTTACTAGCGGGGGAAGAGACCCAGTACTTC.

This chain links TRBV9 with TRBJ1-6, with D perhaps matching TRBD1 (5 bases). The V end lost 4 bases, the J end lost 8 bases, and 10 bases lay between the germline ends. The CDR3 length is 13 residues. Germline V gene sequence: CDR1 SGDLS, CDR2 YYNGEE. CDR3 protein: CASSPGTYSPLHF. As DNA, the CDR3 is TGTGCCAGCAGCCCGGGGACTTATTCACCCCTCCACTTT. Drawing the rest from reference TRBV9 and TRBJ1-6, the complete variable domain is DSGVTQTPKHLITATGQRVTLRCSPRSGDLSVYWYQQSLDQGLQFLIQYYNGEERAKGNILERFSAQQFPDLHSELNLSSLELGDSALYFCASSPGTYSPLHFGNGTRLTVT.

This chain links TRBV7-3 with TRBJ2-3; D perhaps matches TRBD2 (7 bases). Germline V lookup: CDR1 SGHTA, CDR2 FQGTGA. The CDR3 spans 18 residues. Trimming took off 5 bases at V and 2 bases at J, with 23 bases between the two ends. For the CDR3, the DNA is TGTGCCAGCAGCCGACAAGGGACTAAAGGGGGGATCACAGATACGCAGTATTTT. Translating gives CASSRQGTKGGITDTQYF.

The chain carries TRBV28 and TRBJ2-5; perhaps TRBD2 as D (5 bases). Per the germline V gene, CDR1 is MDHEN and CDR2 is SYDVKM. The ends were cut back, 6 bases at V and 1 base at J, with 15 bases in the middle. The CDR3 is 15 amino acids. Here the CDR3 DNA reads TGTGCCAGCAGCCTTGGGGAGTGGGCCCAAGAGACCCAGTACTTC. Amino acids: CASSLGEWAQETQYF.

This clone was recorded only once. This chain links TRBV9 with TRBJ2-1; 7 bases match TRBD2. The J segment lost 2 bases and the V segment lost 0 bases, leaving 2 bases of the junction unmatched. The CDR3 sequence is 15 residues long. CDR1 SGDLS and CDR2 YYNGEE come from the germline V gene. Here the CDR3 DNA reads TGTGCCAGCAGCGTAGTTGGGACTACCTACAATGAGCAGTTCTTC. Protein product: CASSVVGTTYNEQFF. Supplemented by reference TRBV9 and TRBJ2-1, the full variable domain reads DSGVTQTPKHLITATGQRVTLRCSPRSGDLSVYWYQQSLDQGLQFLIQYYNGEERAKGNILERFSAQQFPDLHSELNLSSLELGDSALYFCASSVVGTTYNEQFFGPGTRLTVL.

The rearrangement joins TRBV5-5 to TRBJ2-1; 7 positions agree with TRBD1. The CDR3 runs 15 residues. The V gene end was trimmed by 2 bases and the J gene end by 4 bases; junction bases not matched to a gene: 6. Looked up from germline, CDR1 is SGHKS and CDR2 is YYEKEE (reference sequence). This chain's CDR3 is CASSLAGQAYNEQFF. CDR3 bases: TGTGCCAGCAGCTTAGCTGGACAGGCTTACAATGAGCAGTTCTTC.

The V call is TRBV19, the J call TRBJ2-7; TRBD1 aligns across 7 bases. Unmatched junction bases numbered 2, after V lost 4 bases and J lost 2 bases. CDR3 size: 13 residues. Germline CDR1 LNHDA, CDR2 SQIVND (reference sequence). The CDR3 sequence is CASSRDRAYEQYF. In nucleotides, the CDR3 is TGTGCCAGTAGTAGGGACAGAGCCTACGAGCAGTACTTC.

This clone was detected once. The CDR3 sequence: CASSPRTGGTEAFF. The CDR3 region has the DNA TGTGCCAGCAGTCCACGGACAGGGGGCACTGAAGCTTTCTTT. The V gene is TRBV6-1, the J gene TRBJ1-1; 10 bases fit TRBD1. V dropped 5 bases and J dropped 4; count of bases not matched to a gene: 4. Per the germline V gene, CDR1 is MNHNS and CDR2 is SASEGT. The CDR3 spans 14 residues.

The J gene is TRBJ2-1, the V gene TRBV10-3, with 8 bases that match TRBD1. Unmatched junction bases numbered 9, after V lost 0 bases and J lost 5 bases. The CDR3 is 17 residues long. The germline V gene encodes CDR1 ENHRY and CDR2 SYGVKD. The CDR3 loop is CAISESATRQGNNEQFF. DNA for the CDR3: TGTGCCATCAGTGAGTCGGCTACTAGACAGGGGAACAATGAGCAGTTCTTC.

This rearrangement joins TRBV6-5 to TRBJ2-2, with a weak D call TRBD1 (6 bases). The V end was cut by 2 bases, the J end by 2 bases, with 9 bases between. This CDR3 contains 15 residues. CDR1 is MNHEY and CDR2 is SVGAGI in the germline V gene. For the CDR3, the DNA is TGTGCCAGCAGTTACGGGACAACTAACACCGGGGAGCTGTTTTTT. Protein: CASSYGTTNTGELFF.

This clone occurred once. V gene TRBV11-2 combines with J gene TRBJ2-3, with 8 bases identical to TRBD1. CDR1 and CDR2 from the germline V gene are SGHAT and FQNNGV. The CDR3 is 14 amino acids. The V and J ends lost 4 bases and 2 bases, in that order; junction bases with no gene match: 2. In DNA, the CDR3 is TGTGCCAGCAGCTCAGGGGGCCCCACAGATACGCAGTATTTT. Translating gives CASSSGGPTDTQYF.

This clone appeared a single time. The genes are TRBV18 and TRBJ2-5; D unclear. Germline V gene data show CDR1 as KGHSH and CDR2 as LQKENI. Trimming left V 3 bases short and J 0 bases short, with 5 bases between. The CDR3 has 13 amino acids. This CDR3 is CASSPLYQETQYF. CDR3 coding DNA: TGTGCCAGCTCACCCCTGTACCAAGAGACCCAGTACTTC.

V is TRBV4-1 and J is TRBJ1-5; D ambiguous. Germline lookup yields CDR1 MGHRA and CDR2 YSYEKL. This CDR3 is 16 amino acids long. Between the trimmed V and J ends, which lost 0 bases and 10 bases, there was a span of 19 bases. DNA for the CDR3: TGCGCCAGCAGCCAAGAGGCGGGGTCGTTGGGCCGTCCCCAGCATTTT. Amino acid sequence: CASSQEAGSLGRPQHF.

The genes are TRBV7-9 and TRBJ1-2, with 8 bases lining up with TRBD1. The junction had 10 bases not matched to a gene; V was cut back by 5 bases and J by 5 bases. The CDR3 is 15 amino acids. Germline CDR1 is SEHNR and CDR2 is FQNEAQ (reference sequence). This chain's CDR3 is CASSPDRGGSYGYTF. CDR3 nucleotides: TGTGCCAGCAGCCCCGACAGGGGTGGGAGTTATGGCTACACCTTC.

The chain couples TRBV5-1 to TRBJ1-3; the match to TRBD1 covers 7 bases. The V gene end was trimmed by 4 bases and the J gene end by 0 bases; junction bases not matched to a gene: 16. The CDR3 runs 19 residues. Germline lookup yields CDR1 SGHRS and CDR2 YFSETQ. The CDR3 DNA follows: TGCGCCAGCAGCCATAAGCTCCAGACAGGGATAGGCTCTGGAAACACCATATATTTT. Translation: CASSHKLQTGIGSGNTIYF.

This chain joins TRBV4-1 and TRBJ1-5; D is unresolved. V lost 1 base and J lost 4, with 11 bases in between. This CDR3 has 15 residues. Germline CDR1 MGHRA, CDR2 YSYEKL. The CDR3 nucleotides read TGCGCCAGCAGCCAAGTAATCGTCGGTAATCAGCCCCAGCATTTT. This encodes CASSQVIVGNQPQHF.

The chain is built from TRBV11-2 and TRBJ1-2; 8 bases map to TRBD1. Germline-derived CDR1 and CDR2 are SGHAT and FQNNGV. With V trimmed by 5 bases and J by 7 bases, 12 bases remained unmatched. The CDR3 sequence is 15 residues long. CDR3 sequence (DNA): TGTGCCAGCAGCCCCCCGGACAGGGCAATTGGTGGCTACACCTTC. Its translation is CASSPPDRAIGGYTF.

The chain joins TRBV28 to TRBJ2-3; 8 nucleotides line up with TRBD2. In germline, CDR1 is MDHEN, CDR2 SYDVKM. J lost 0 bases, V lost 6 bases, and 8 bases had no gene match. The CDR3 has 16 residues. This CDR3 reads CASRSPGLGSTDTQYF. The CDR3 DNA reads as TGTGCCAGCAGATCCCCGGGACTAGGAAGCACAGATACGCAGTATTTT.

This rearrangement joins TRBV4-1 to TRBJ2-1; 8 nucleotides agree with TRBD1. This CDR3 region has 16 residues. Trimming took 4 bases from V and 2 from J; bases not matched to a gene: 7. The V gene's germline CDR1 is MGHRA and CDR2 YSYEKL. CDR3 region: CASSLSTGAAYNEQFF. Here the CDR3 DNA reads TGCGCCAGCAGCCTCTCGACAGGGGCGGCCTACAATGAGCAGTTCTTC.

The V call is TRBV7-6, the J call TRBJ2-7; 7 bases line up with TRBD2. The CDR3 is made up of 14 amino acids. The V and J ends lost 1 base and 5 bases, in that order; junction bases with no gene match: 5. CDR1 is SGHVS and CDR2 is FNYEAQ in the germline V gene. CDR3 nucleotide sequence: TGTGCCAGCAGCTTAGGCGGGGGAGGAGACGAGCAGTACTTC. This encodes CASSLGGGGDEQYF.

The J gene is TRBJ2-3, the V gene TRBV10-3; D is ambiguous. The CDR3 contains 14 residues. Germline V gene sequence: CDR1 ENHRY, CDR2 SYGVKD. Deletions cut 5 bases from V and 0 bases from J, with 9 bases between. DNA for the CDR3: TGTGCCATCAGTCCCGTCCTTAGCACAGATACGCAGTATTTT. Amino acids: CAISPVLSTDTQYF.

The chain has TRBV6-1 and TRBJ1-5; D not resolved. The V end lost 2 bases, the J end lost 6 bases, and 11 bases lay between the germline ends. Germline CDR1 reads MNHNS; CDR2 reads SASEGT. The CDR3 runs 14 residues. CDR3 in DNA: TGTGCCAGCAGTGAACGGTGGGCTGGTCAGCCCCAGCATTTT. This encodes CASSERWAGQPQHF.

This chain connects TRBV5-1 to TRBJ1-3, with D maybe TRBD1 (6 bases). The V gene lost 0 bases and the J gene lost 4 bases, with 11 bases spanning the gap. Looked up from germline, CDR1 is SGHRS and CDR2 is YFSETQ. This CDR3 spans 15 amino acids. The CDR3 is CASSLAGGQGNTIYF. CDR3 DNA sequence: TGCGCCAGCAGCTTGGCCGGGGGGCAGGGAAACACCATATATTTT. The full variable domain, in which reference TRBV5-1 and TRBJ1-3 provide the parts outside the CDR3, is KAGVTQTPRYLIKTRGQQVTLSCSPISGHRSVSWYQQTPGQGLQFLFEYFSETQRNKGNFPGRFSGRQFSNSRSEMNVSTLELGDSALYLCASSLAGGQGNTIYFGEGSWLTVV.

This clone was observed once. CDR3 loop: CASSAGPLYEQYF. CDR3 DNA sequence: TGTGCCAGCAGCGCGGGACCGCTCTACGAGCAGTACTTC. This chain uses TRBV7-9 with TRBJ2-7, with a weak D call TRBD2 (6 bases). CDR3 length: 13 amino acids. V was shortened by 5 bases and J by 3 bases, with 11 bases between the two germline ends. CDR1 SEHNR and CDR2 FQNEAQ come from the germline V gene (reference sequence).

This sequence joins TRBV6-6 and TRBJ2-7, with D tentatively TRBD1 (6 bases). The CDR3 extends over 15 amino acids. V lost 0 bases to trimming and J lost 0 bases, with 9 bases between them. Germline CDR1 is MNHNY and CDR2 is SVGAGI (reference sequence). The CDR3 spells CASSYSGTTSYEQYF. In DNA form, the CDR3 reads TGTGCCAGCAGTTACTCCGGGACAACCTCCTACGAGCAGTACTTC.

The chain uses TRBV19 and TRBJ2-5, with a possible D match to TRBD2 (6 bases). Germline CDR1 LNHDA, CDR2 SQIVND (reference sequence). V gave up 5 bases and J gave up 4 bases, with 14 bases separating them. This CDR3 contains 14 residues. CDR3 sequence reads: CASSAAGSPETQYF. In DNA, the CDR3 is TGTGCCAGTAGTGCCGCGGGGAGCCCAGAGACCCAGTACTTC.